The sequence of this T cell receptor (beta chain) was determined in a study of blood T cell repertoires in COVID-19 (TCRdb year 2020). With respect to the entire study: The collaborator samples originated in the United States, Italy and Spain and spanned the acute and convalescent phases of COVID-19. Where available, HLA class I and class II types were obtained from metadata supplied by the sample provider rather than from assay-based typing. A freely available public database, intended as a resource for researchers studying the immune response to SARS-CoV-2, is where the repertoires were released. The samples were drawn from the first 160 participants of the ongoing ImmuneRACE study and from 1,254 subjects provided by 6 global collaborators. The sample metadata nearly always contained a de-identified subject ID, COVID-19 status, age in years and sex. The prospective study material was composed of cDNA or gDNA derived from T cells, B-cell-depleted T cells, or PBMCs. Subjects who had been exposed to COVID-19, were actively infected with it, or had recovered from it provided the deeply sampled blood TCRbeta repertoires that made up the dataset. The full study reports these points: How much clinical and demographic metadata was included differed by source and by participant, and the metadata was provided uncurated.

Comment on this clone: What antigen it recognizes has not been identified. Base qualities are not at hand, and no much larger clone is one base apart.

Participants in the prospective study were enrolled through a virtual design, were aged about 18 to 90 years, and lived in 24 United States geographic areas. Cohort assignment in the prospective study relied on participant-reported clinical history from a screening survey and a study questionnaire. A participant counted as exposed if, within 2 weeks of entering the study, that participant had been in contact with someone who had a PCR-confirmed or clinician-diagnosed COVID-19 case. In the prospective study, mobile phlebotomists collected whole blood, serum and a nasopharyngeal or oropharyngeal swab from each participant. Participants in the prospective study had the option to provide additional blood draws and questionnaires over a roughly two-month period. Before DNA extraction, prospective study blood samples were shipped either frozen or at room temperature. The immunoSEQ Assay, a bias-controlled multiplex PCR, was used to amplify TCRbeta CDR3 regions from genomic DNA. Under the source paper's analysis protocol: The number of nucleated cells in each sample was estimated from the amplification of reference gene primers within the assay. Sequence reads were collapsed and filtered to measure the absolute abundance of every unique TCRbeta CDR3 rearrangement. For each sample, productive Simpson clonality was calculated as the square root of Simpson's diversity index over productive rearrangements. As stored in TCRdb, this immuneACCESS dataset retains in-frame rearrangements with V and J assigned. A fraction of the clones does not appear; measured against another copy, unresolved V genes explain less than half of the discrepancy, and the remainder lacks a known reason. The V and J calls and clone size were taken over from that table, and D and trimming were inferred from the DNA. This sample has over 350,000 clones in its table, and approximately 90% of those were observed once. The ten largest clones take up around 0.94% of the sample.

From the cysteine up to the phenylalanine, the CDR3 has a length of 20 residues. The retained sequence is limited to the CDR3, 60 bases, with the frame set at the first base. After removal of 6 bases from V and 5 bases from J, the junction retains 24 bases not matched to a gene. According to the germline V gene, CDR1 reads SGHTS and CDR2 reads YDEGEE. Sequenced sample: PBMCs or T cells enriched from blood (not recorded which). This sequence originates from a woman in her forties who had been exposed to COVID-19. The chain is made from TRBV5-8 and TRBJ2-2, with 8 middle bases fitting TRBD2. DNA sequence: TGTGCCAGCACCGTTACTAGCGGTTCTAATTTTAGGAGATGGACCGGGGAGCTGTTTTTT. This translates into CASTVTSGSNFRRWTGELFF.